This T cell receptor (beta chain) is from a study of blood T cell repertoires in COVID-19. Study context: The study drew acute and convalescent COVID-19 samples from the United States, Italy and Spain. In each case, the material was cDNA or gDNA derived from T cells, B-cell-depleted T cells, or PBMCs.

Ages ranged from about 18 to 89 years, with residence in about 23 US areas. Donors were grouped by their self-reported clinical history. Data came from immunoSEQ multiplex PCR; TCRdb stores just in-frame clones and leaves some out. The data show about 300,000 clones, more than 75% seen once. Input material: PBMCs or T cells enriched from blood (not recorded which). The sequence derives from a young man who had recovered from COVID-19.

DNA of the CDR3: TGTGCCAGCAGCCCCAGCGGGGGAAGCTCCTACGAGCAGTACTTC. It codes for CASSPSGGSSYEQYF. This chain uses TRBV4-2 with TRBJ2-7, with 8 nucleotides matching TRBD2. The CDR3 is 15 amino acids. Germline V gene sequence: CDR1 LGHNA, CDR2 YNFKEQ. With 4 bases clipped from V and 0 bases from J, the junction kept 5 bases outside the gene matches.